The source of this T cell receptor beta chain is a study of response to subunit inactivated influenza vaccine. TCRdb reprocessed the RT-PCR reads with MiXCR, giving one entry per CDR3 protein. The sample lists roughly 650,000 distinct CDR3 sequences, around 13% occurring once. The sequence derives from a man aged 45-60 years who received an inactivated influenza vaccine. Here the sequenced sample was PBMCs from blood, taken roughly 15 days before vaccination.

Here the CDR3 reads CASRDRGTDTQYF. In DNA form, the CDR3 reads TGTGCCAGCCGGGACCGAGGCACAGATACGCAGTATTTT. The rearrangement joins TRBV2 to TRBJ2-3; D is possibly TRBD1 or TRBD2 (5 bases each). V lost 8 bases and J 1 base, leaving 10 bases between the germline ends. CDR3 length equals 13 residues. The germline CDR1 and CDR2 sequences are SNHLY and FYNNEI.